Sequencing of this T cell receptor beta chain was carried out in a study of response to subunit inactivated influenza vaccine. Whole-study results and caveats: The study's authors posited that every seasonal influenza vaccination enlists few new T cells.

TCRdb used MiXCR to reprocess the RT-PCR reads, holding one entry per CDR3 protein. The sample has some 600,000 distinct CDR3 sequences; about 14% are singletons. As regards this clonotype: The antigen remains undetermined.

CDR3 length equals 16 residues. Germline CDR1 MNHEY, CDR2 SVGEGT. V was shortened by 0 bases and J by 0 bases, with 11 bases between the two germline ends. The TCR was taken from a man over 45 who received an inactivated influenza vaccine. This chain links TRBV6-2 or TRBV6-3 with TRBJ1-1; possible D gene TRBD1, 6 bases. The sequencing here drew on PBMCs from blood, taken approximately 15 days before vaccination. The CDR3 coding sequence is TGTGCCAGCAGTTACTCGGCGGGACAATTGAACACTGAAGCTTTCTTT. This gives the protein CASSYSAGQLNTEAFF.